This paragraph covers one TCR beta chain sequence. Its specificity is unknown. Profiling relied on immunoSEQ multiplex PCR, and the TCRdb table lists in-frame clones only, not all of them. The sample gives 2,500,000 or so clones, under 95% of which show up once; around 0.4% is in the top ten. The data belong to a study of shared clonotypes between healthy human individuals. Study background: CD4 naive cells filled three plates per donor, CD4 memory three, CD8 naive two and CD8 memory one. Study-wide points: Tissue TCR repertoires likely differ from these blood-only repertoires.

The CDR3 is 15 amino acids. Trimming removed 0 bases at V and 0 bases at J, with 9 bases between. In germline, CDR1 is SGHNT, CDR2 YYREEE (reference sequence). The chain carries TRBV5-4 and TRBJ1-1; D is possibly TRBD1 (5 bases). The clonotype comes from a man younger than 30 in good health. Some clones in this sample may be carry-over from other donors' samples. Sequenced: naive CD4+ T cells from PBMCs. The subset is: CD45RA+ positively selected. The CDR3 DNA is TGTGCCAGCAGCTTGGGGGGCTCCATGAACACTGAAGCTTTCTTT. As protein: CASSLGGSMNTEAFF.